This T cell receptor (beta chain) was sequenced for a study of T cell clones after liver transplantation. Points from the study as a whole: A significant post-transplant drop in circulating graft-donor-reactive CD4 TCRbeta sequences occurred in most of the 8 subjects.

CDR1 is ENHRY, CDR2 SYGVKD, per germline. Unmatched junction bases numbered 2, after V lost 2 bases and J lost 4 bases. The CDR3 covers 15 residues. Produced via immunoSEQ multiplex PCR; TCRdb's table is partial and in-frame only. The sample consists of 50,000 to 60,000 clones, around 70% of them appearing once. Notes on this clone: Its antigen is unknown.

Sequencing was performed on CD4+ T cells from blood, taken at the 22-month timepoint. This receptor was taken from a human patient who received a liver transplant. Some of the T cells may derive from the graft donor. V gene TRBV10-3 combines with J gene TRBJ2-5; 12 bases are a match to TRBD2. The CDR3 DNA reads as TGTGCCATCAGTGAGGGACTAGCGGGGCTAGAGACCCAGTACTTC. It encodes CAISEGLAGLETQYF.